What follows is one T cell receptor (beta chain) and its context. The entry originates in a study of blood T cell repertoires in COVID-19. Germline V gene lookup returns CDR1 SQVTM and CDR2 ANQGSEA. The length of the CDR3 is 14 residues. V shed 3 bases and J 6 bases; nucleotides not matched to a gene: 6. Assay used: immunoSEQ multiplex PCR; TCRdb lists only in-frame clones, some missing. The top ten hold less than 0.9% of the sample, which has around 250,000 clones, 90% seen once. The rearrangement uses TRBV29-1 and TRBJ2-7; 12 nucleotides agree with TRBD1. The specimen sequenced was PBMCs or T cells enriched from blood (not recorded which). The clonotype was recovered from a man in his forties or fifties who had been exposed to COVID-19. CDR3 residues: CSVEGQGAVCEQYV. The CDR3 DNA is TGCAGCGTTGAGGGACAGGGGGCCGTCTGCGAGCAGTACGTC.